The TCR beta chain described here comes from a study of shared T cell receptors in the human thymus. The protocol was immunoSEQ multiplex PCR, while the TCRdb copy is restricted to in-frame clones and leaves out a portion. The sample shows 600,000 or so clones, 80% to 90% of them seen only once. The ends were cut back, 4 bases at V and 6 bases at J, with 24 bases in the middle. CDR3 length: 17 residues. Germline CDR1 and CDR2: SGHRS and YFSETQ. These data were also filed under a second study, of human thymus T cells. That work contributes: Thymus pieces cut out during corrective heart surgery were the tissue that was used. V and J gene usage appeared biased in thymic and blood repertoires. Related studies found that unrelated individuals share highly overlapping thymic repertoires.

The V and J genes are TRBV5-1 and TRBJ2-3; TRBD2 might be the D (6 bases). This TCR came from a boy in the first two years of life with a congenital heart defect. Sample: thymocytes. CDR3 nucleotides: TGCGCCAGCAGCCCCGCCCGGGACTCCACGGAATGGGATACGCAGTATTTT. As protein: CASSPARDSTEWDTQYF.